This is a list of T cell receptor beta chains from one sample in a study of CD8 T cells in ankylosing spondylitis. From the 5' RACE reads, TCRdb called clonotypes with MiXCR, one entry per CDR3 protein. The sample has 120,000 to 150,000 distinct CDR3 sequences; roughly 8.4% are singletons. The specimen sequenced was synovial fluid, either unsorted or a sorted T cell fraction (not recorded which). The receptor set was obtained from a male donor with ankylosing spondylitis. The CDR3 runs from the conserved cysteine through the conserved F or W. Fields, in order: V gene, CDR3 length, J gene, clone size, D gene, CDR3 DNA, CDR3 protein. D genes are given only for firm matches. Clone size is shown for a subset of rows, as once, few, many or a class of expanded clone.

V: TRBV5-1; length: 14; J: TRBJ2-3; size: -; D: -; DNA: TGCGCCAGCAGCTTCTATTCTAGCACAGATACGCAGTATTTT; CDR3: CASSFYSSTDTQYF
V: TRBV10-3; length: 12; J: TRBJ1-1; size: many; D: -; DNA: TGTGCCATCAGCCCGTCCGACACTGAAGCTTTCTTT; CDR3: CAISPSDTEAFF
V: TRBV7-6; length: 17; J: TRBJ2-1; size: -; D: TRBD2; DNA: TGTGCCAGCAGCTTGAGGACTAGCGAGAGCTCCTACAATGAGCAGTTCTTC; CDR3: CASSLRTSESSYNEQFF
V: TRBV18; length: 15; J: TRBJ2-7; size: -; D: -; DNA: TGTGCCAGCTCACCACCGAGGCGAGGTTTGGGAGAGCAGTACTTC; CDR3: CASSPPRRGLGEQYF
V: TRBV29-1; length: 12; J: TRBJ2-3; size: few; D: -; DNA: TGCAGCGTTGCAAGGTTGGCAGATACGCAGTATTTT; CDR3: CSVARLADTQYF
V: TRBV4-2; length: 16; J: TRBJ1-4; size: -; D: -; DNA: TGTGCCAGCAGCCAGACCGCAGGGACAACTAATGAAAAACTGTTTTTT; CDR3: CASSQTAGTTNEKLFF
V: TRBV7-6; length: 15; J: TRBJ2-1; size: many; D: TRBD1; DNA: TGTGCCAGCAGCTTAGGGGACAGGGCATCCAATGAGCAGTTCTTC; CDR3: CASSLGDRASNEQFF
V: TRBV27; length: 15; J: TRBJ2-3; size: many; D: TRBD2; DNA: TGTGCCAGCAGTTTACTAGCGGGAGGGGAAGATACGCAGTATTTT; CDR3: CASSLLAGGEDTQYF
V: TRBV20-1; length: 13; J: TRBJ2-3; size: many; D: -; DNA: TGCAGTGCCCTGCACACTCAGGGTGATACGCAGTATTTT; CDR3: CSALHTQGDTQYF
V: TRBV18; length: 13; J: TRBJ2-7; size: few; D: -; DNA: TGTGCCAGCTCCGGAACAGAGCCCTACGAGCAGTACTTC; CDR3: CASSGTEPYEQYF
V: TRBV11-2; length: 13; J: TRBJ2-5; size: many; D: -; DNA: TGTGCCAGCAGCTACAGGGTTCGGGAGACCCAGTACTTC; CDR3: CASSYRVRETQYF
V: TRBV20-1; length: 15; J: TRBJ1-6; size: few; D: -; DNA: TGCAGTGCCCCCTCGTCGCGTCCACTTAATTCACCCCTCCACTTT; CDR3: CSAPSSRPLNSPLHF
V: TRBV29-1; length: 12; J: TRBJ1-2; size: many; D: -; DNA: TGCAGCGTGGGACACCTAAGCTATGGCTACACCTTC; CDR3: CSVGHLSYGYTF
V: TRBV5-5; length: 15; J: TRBJ2-4; size: many; D: TRBD1; DNA: TGTGCCAGCAGCTCGACAGGGGCCGTGGGAAACATTCAGTACTTC; CDR3: CASSSTGAVGNIQYF
V: TRBV28; length: 15; J: TRBJ1-3; size: few; D: -; DNA: TGTGCCAGCAGCCGGATAGGGAGCTCTGGAAACACCATATATTTT; CDR3: CASSRIGSSGNTIYF
V: TRBV11-2; length: 17; J: TRBJ2-7; size: few; D: TRBD1; DNA: TGTGCCAGCAGCCCCCCCCGCGGGACAGGGGGCTATCACGAGCAGTACTTC; CDR3: CASSPPRGTGGYHEQYF
V: TRBV28; length: 13; J: TRBJ2-7; size: few; D: -; DNA: TGTGCCAGCAGGGGAGGGGGCACGGTCGAGCAGTACTTC; CDR3: CASRGGGTVEQYF
V: TRBV27; length: 12; J: TRBJ2-2; size: many; D: -; DNA: TGTGCCAGCAGTCCTCTCACCGGGGAGCTGTTTTTT; CDR3: CASSPLTGELFF
V: TRBV12-3/TRBV12-4; length: 15; J: TRBJ1-5; size: many; D: TRBD1; DNA: TGTGCCAGCAGGCTACAGGGGGCTCAAAATCAGCCCCAGCATTTT; CDR3: CASRLQGAQNQPQHF
V: TRBV5-4; length: 15; J: TRBJ2-1; size: many; D: -; DNA: TGTGCCAGCAGCTCTGACAGGTTCTCCTACAATGAGCAGTTCTTC; CDR3: CASSSDRFSYNEQFF
V: TRBV19; length: 17; J: TRBJ1-1; size: -; D: -; DNA: TGTGCCAGTAGTTATGGACAGTCAATTTTCATGAACACTGAAGCTTTCTTT; CDR3: CASSYGQSIFMNTEAFF
V: TRBV20-1; length: 17; J: TRBJ1-1; size: many; D: -; DNA: TGCAGTGCCTCCCCACAAATAGGACTTGGCTTTAACACTGAAGCTTTCTTT; CDR3: CSASPQIGLGFNTEAFF
V: TRBV20-1; length: 10; J: TRBJ2-5; size: -; D: -; DNA: TGCAGTGCTTCCCTCGTGACCCAGTACTTC; CDR3: CSASLVTQYF
V: TRBV5-1; length: 16; J: TRBJ2-7; size: -; D: TRBD2; DNA: TGCGCCAGCAGCTTGGAAAGTAGCGGGATCTCCTACGAGCAGTACTTC; CDR3: CASSLESSGISYEQYF
V: TRBV27; length: 14; J: TRBJ2-3; size: many; D: -; DNA: TGTGCCAGCAGTCCTAGGCCAAACACAGATACGCAGTATTTT; CDR3: CASSPRPNTDTQYF
V: TRBV5-1; length: 16; J: TRBJ2-7; size: many; D: -; DNA: TGCGCCAGCAGCAGCAATCCAGGGGTAAACTCCTACGAGCAGTACTTC; CDR3: CASSSNPGVNSYEQYF
V: TRBV20-1; length: 14; J: TRBJ2-3; size: few; D: -; DNA: TGCAGTGCTTCCCGGGGGTGGAGCACAGATACGCAGTATTTT; CDR3: CSASRGWSTDTQYF
V: TRBV18; length: 14; J: TRBJ2-7; size: -; D: TRBD1; DNA: TGTGCCAGCTCAAGGGGACAGCTATCCTACGAGCAGTACTTC; CDR3: CASSRGQLSYEQYF
V: TRBV20-1; length: 10; J: TRBJ2-7; size: many; D: -; DNA: TGCAGTGCTGTACGGTCCGAGCAGTACTTC; CDR3: CSAVRSEQYF
V: TRBV5-1; length: 15; J: TRBJ2-3; size: -; D: TRBD2; DNA: TGCGCCAGCAGCCGTGGGACTAGCGGCACAGATACGCAGTATTTT; CDR3: CASSRGTSGTDTQYF
V: TRBV20-1; length: 13; J: TRBJ2-1; size: -; D: -; DNA: TGCAGTGCGATCGGTTATTCCTACAATGAGCAGTTCTTC; CDR3: CSAIGYSYNEQFF